This T cell receptor beta chain was found in a study of T cell repertoires in cytomegalovirus infection. As for the study in general: From public TCR beta signatures came an indication of both CMV infection and matching HLA type.

V lost 2 bases to trimming and J lost 3 bases; unmatched junction nucleotides: 3. CDR1 is MNHEY, CDR2 SMNVEV, per germline (reference sequence). The CDR3 has 17 amino acids. A note on this clonotype: Its antigen is not identified.

TCRdb reprocessed the reads with MiXCR, giving one entry per CDR3 protein. The sample lists around 770,000 distinct CDR3 sequences, 25% to 35% occurring once. The sample in question was cultured CD8+ T cells from PBMCs, obtained from culture after CMV antigen stimulation. The source is a human donor in good health (CMV status not recorded). Some clones in this sample may be carry-over from other donors' samples. This chain connects TRBV27 to TRBJ1-6; 11 bases align to TRBD1. CDR3 nucleotide sequence: TGTGCCAGCAGTTTACATGGGACAGGGGGCTATAATTCACCCCTCCACTTT. Its translation is CASSLHGTGGYNSPLHF.